The clone carrying this T cell receptor beta chain appeared a few times. Its antigen remains unknown. This specimen comes from a study of T-cell reconstitution after alpha-beta-depleted transplantation in children. Study-level points and caveats: T-cell numbers and diversity, one year after transplant, stemmed largely from T cells that were newly produced. Day-60 TCRbeta diversity that was high in some patients was derived from surviving recipient T cells and thymic progenitors. The study reportedly traced alpha-beta T cells about two months after transplant to several hundred expanded graft clones.

This CDR3 spans 15 amino acids. The ends were cut back, 9 bases at V and 0 bases at J, with 15 bases in the middle. Germline CDR1 is LNHDA and CDR2 is SQIVND (reference sequence). As it was prepared, the TCRbeta library received unique molecular identifiers. Each CDR3 protein is one row after TCRdb ran MiXCR on the PCR reads. The sample has 440,000 or so distinct CDR3 sequences, 43% seen once. The sample here was PBMCs, taken before TCRalphabeta/CD19-depleted stem cell transplant. V and J are TRBV19 and TRBJ1-5; D might be TRBD1 (6 bases). This TCR was sampled from a girl aged 2 to 9 with aplastic anemia, due to receive a stem cell transplant. This chain's CDR3 is CASTGQYYSNQPQHF. CDR3 nucleotides: TGTGCCAGCACCGGACAGTATTATAGCAATCAGCCCCAGCATTTT.